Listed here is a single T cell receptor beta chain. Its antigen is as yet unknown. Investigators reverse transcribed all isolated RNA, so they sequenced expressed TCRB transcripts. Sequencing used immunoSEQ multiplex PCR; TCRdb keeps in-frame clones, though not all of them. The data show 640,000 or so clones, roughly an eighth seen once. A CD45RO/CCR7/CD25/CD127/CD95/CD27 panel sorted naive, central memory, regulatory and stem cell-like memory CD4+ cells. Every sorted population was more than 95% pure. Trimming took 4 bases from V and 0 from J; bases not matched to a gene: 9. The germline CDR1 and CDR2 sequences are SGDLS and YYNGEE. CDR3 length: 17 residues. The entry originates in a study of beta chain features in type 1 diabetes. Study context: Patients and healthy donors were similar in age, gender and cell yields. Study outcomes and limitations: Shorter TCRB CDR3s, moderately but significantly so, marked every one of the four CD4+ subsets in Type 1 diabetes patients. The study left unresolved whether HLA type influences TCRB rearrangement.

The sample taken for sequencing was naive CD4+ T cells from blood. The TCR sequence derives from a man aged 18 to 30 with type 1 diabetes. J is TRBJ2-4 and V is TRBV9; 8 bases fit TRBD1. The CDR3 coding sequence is TGTGCCAGCAGCCCAACTACAGGGGGTCTAGCCAAAAACATTCAGTACTTC. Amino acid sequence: CASSPTTGGLAKNIQYF.